Listed below are T cell receptor beta chains from one sample, sequenced in a study of blood T cell repertoires in COVID-19. Sequenced by immunoSEQ multiplex PCR; TCRdb stores in-frame clones only, minus some. The data contain 240,000 or so clones, 86% of them singletons. The sample taken for sequencing was peripheral blood. These receptors were taken from a man at least 80 years old with acute or convalescent COVID-19. CDR3s include the opening cysteine and the closing phenylalanine or tryptophan. The order of the fields is J gene, D gene, V gene, clone size, CDR3 DNA, CDR3 protein. The D gene is left open where the match is weak. Expanded clones are given a class, and other clones once, few, many or no size at all.

>TRBJ2-7|NA|TRBV27|NA
TGTGCCAGTACGCCTGGGGGGACAGCACTGACGGGGCAGTACTTC
CASTPGGTALTGQYF
>TRBJ2-7|TRBD1|TRBV14|NA
TGTGCCAGCAGCCAAGACGCATTTATAATCGTGGGACAGGGAACCTACGAGCAGTACTTC
CASSQDAFIIVGQGTYEQYF
>TRBJ1-6|TRBD1|TRBV25-1|NA
TGTGCCAGCAGCTCACAGGGGACTGGTTCACCCCTCCACTTT
CASSSQGTGSPLHF
>TRBJ2-7|TRBD1|TRBV6-6|NA
TGTGCCAGTATACAGGGGGGTAGCTCCTACGAGCAGTACTTC
CASIQGGSSYEQYF
>TRBJ2-1|TRBD1|TRBV19|NA
TGTGCCAGTAGTATAGAGGGGACAGGCTACAATGAGCAGTTCTTC
CASSIEGTGYNEQFF
>TRBJ1-2|NA|TRBV9|NA
TGTGCCAGCAGCGTAGAGCCCAAGCTCCGGGATGGCTACACCTTC
CASSVEPKLRDGYTF
>TRBJ1-2|TRBD1|TRBV29-1|NA
TGCAGCGCCGGGACAGTTAACTATGGCTACACCTTC
CSAGTVNYGYTF
>TRBJ1-4|NA|TRBV2|few
TGTGCCAGCACCCGTGAGGGCGCCGGGGGGGGAAAACTGTTTTTT
CASTREGAGGGKLFF
>TRBJ1-6|NA|TRBV28|NA
TGTGCCAGCAGTTTATTCAGCGGCTATAATTCACCCCTCCACTTT
CASSLFSGYNSPLHF
>TRBJ2-5|TRBD2|TRBV5-1|NA
TGCGCCAGCAGATTCGCTAGCGGGAGTGAGACCCAGTACTTC
CASRFASGSETQYF
>TRBJ2-5|NA|TRBV5-4|NA
TGTGCCAGCAGCCAAGGACAGCAAGAGACCCAGTACTTC
CASSQGQQETQYF
>TRBJ1-2|TRBD1|TRBV6-1|NA
TGTGCCAGCAGCTACCCCCAGCACAGGGGACATGGCTACACCTTC
CASSYPQHRGHGYTF
>TRBJ2-1|NA|TRBV28|NA
TGTGCCAGCAGGCCTTCCGGTCATTATACTTTTAGCCATGAGCAGTTCTTC
CASRPSGHYTFSHEQFF
>TRBJ2-1|TRBD2|TRBV11-3|NA
TGTGCCAGCAGCTTAGGGACTAGCGGGGGATACAATGAGCAGTTCTTC
CASSLGTSGGYNEQFF
>TRBJ2-1|NA|TRBV5-1|NA
TGCGCCAGTAGTCGGGCTGGGAGGAGGGATGAGCAGTTCTTC
CASSRAGRRDEQFF
>TRBJ2-7|NA|TRBV6-5|once
TGTGCCAGCAGGAGCAATCTACCCTACGAGCAGTACTTC
CASRSNLPYEQYF
>TRBJ2-2|TRBD2|TRBV5-1|NA
TGCGCCAGCAGCTTCGGGGGGGCCCCCGGGGAGCTGTTTTTT
CASSFGGAPGELFF
>TRBJ2-2|TRBD2|TRBV7-8|NA
TGTGCCAGCAGTTTTGTGGGAGGGCCCGGGGAGCTGTTTTTT
CASSFVGGPGELFF
>TRBJ1-3|TRBD1|TRBV7-2|NA
TGTGCCAGCAGCCGCGGACAGGACCCCTCTGGAAACACCATATATTTT
CASSRGQDPSGNTIYF
>TRBJ2-5|TRBD1|TRBV3-1/TRBV3-2|NA
TGTGCCAGCAGCCACGGACAGGGGGCCCGAATCCAAGAGACCCAGTACTTC
CASSHGQGARIQETQYF
>TRBJ1-5|TRBD1|TRBV6-6|once
TGTGCCAGCAGTCTTTACGGTGGGACAGGGGGCCGGTTGATCAATCAGCCCCAGCATTTT
CASSLYGGTGGRLINQPQHF
>TRBJ2-1|TRBD2|TRBV18|NA
TGTGCCAGCTCGCTGATGGGACTAGCGAATTCCTACAATGAGCAGTTCTTC
CASSLMGLANSYNEQFF
>TRBJ1-6|NA|TRBV5-1|NA
TGCGCCAGCAGCTTACGGGGTGGGGAGAATTCACCCCTCCACTTT
CASSLRGGENSPLHF
>TRBJ1-1|TRBD1|TRBV10-3|NA
TGTGCCATCAGTGGGGGACAGGGGCTGGGCACTGAAGCTTTCTTT
CAISGGQGLGTEAFF
>TRBJ1-3|TRBD1|TRBV5-1|NA
TGCGCCAGCAGCTTAGGGGGCGAGAGAAACACCATATATTTT
CASSLGGERNTIYF
>TRBJ1-4|TRBD1|TRBV2|NA
TGTGCCAGCAGGGGACAGGGGGGAGATGAAAAACTGTTTTTT
CASRGQGGDEKLFF
>TRBJ1-5|TRBD1|TRBV2|NA
TGTGCCAGCAGTGACGGGACAGGAGGACATAGCAATCAGCCCCAGCATTTT
CASSDGTGGHSNQPQHF
>TRBJ1-5|TRBD1|TRBV5-4|NA
TGTGCCAGCAGCACTCAGGGGGCCGAACAGCCCCAGCATTTT
CASSTQGAEQPQHF
>TRBJ2-7|TRBD2|TRBV9|NA
TGTGCCAGCAGCGTAGACGGTAGCGGGAGACTCGAGCAGTACTTC
CASSVDGSGRLEQYF
>TRBJ2-2|NA|TRBV19|NA
TGTGCCACTTCGACGGGACACTCAACCGGGGACACCGGGGAGCTGTTTTTT
CATSTGHSTGDTGELFF
>TRBJ2-1|TRBD1|TRBV11-2|NA
TGTGCCAGCAGCTTAGACAGGGGGCCATACAATGAGCAGTTCTTC
CASSLDRGPYNEQFF
>TRBJ1-1|TRBD1|TRBV18|NA
TGTGCCAGCTCACCCCTCCCCCGGGACAGTGAAGCTTTCTTT
CASSPLPRDSEAFF
>TRBJ1-6|NA|TRBV4-3|NA
TGCGCCAGCAGCCAAGGGACCGGGATGGATAATTCACCCCTCCACTTT
CASSQGTGMDNSPLHF
>TRBJ2-1|TRBD1|TRBV6-6|NA
TGTGCCAGCAGCCCAGGGGGCAGTCTTTTATACAATGAGCAGTTCTTC
CASSPGGSLLYNEQFF
>TRBJ1-5|TRBD1|TRBV24-1|NA
TGTGCCATCGTGCCCAGGGGGAATCAGCCCCAGCATTTT
CAIVPRGNQPQHF
>TRBJ1-5|TRBD1|TRBV2|few
TGTGCCAGCAGTGGACAGGGGAATAATCAGCCCCAGCATTTT
CASSGQGNNQPQHF
>TRBJ2-7|NA|TRBV27|few
TGTGCCAGCAGTCAAAGTGGGGGCAACGAGCAGTACTTC
CASSQSGGNEQYF
>TRBJ1-5|NA|TRBV6-6|once
TGTGCCAGCAGCCTGGCGATAGCGACGCCCCAGCATTTT
CASSLAIATPQHF
>TRBJ2-1|NA|TRBV6-5|NA
TGTGCCAGCAACCCAGCGGCTGGCTCCTACAATGAGCAGTTCTTC
CASNPAAGSYNEQFF
>TRBJ2-3|NA|TRBV7-2|NA
TGTGCCAGCAGCCGCGCGGGGCCCCGGGGGGCCGGAGGAGATACGCAGTATTTT
CASSRAGPRGAGGDTQYF